The rows below give T cell receptor beta chains drawn from one sample of a study of vaccination and CD4 T cells after COVID-19. For these TCRs, the target antigens are not known. Using its own MiXCR run on the PCR reads, TCRdb lists one record per CDR3 protein. Of about 20,000 distinct CDR3 sequences detected, around half appear once; the ten largest clones hold roughly 4%. The sequencing used CD4+ T cells from blood, cultured in vitro, collected before SARS-CoV-2 vaccination. All receptors come from a human donor who had recovered from COVID-19. CDR3s include the opening cysteine and the closing phenylalanine or tryptophan. The D gene is left open where the match is weak. For some rows the clone size is stated as once, few or many, or as a class when expanded; others skip it.

clone_size	j_call	cdr3_length	v_call	d_call	cdr3_aa	cdr3_nt
few	TRBJ1-2	15	TRBV7-2	.	CASSLARQSNYGYTF	TGTGCCAGCAGCTTAGCCCGGCAGAGTAACTATGGCTACACCTTC
few	TRBJ1-1	11	TRBV5-4	.	CASSLGTEAFF	TGTGCCAGCAGCTTGGGAACTGAAGCTTTCTTT
.	TRBJ2-2	12	TRBV19	.	CASSTPPGELFF	TGTGCCAGTAGTACCCCCCCCGGGGAGCTGTTTTTT
few	TRBJ2-5	14	TRBV6-2/TRBV6-3	TRBD1	CASRTGDAQETQYF	TGTGCCAGCAGAACAGGGGACGCACAAGAGACCCAGTACTTC
few	TRBJ1-1	13	TRBV11-2	.	CASSIAAGTEAFF	TGTGCCAGCAGCATCGCCGCGGGGACTGAAGCTTTCTTT
.	TRBJ2-7	17	TRBV6-5	TRBD2	CASSLSTSGTRLREQYF	TGTGCCAGCAGTTTGTCGACTAGCGGGACCCGCCTGCGAGAGCAGTACTTC
few	TRBJ2-1	17	TRBV6-2/TRBV6-3	TRBD2	CASSYPGGPSSYNEQFF	TGTGCCAGCAGTTATCCGGGAGGGCCTTCCTCCTACAATGAGCAGTTCTTC
few	TRBJ1-1	15	TRBV7-9	.	CASSLLEGVDTEAFF	TGTGCCAGCAGCTTATTAGAAGGGGTCGACACTGAAGCTTTCTTT
.	TRBJ2-5	13	TRBV11-3	TRBD1	CASSFTGEETQYF	TGTGCCAGCAGCTTTACAGGGGAAGAGACCCAGTACTTC
.	TRBJ2-5	16	TRBV7-2	TRBD2	CASSLRGTSGEGTQYF	TGTGCCAGCAGCTTACGAGGGACTAGCGGAGAAGGGACCCAGTACTTC
.	TRBJ2-1	15	TRBV7-8	TRBD2	CASSPSLAGGNEQFF	TGTGCCAGCAGCCCGAGCCTGGCGGGGGGGAATGAGCAGTTCTTC
.	TRBJ2-1	15	TRBV7-7	TRBD2	CASSLIAGAGGEQFF	TGTGCCAGCAGCTTGATAGCGGGGGCGGGGGGTGAGCAGTTCTTC
.	TRBJ2-7	15	TRBV6-1	TRBD1	CASSRPGQGVHEQYF	TGTGCCAGCAGCCGACCGGGACAGGGAGTCCACGAGCAGTACTTC
.	TRBJ1-6	14	TRBV18	.	CASSPSGDNSPLHF	TGTGCCAGCTCACCATCGGGGGATAACTCACCCCTCCACTTT
.	TRBJ2-1	11	TRBV20-1	.	CSASFETGQFF	TGCAGTGCTAGTTTCGAGACTGGGCAGTTCTTC
few	TRBJ1-1	13	TRBV10-1	.	CASSDRLGSEAFF	TGCGCCAGCAGTGACAGACTAGGCTCTGAAGCTTTCTTT
few	TRBJ2-3	18	TRBV7-2	TRBD1	CASSLSGTTGGGTDTQYF	TGTGCCAGCAGCCTATCGGGGACGACAGGGGGCGGCACAGATACGCAGTATTTT
.	TRBJ1-5	13	TRBV19	.	CASTSNEPSPQHF	TGTGCCAGTACCAGCAATGAACCCTCGCCCCAGCATTTT